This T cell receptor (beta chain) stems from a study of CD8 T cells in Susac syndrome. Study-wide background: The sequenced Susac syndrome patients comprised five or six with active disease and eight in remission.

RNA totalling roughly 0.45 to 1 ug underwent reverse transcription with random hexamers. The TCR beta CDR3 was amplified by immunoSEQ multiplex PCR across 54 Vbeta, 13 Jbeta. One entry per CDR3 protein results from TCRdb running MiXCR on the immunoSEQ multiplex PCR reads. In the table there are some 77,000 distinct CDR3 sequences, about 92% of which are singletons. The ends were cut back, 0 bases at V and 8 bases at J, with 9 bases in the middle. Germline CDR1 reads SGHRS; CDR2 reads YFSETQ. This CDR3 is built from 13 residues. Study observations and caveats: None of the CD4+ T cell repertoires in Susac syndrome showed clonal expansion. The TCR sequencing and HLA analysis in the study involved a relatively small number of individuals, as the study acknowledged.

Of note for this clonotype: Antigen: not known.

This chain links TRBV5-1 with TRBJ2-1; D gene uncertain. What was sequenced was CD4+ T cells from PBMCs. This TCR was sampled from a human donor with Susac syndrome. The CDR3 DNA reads TGCGCCAGCAGCTTGGTGACCCGCTATGAGCAGTTCTTC. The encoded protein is CASSLVTRYEQFF.